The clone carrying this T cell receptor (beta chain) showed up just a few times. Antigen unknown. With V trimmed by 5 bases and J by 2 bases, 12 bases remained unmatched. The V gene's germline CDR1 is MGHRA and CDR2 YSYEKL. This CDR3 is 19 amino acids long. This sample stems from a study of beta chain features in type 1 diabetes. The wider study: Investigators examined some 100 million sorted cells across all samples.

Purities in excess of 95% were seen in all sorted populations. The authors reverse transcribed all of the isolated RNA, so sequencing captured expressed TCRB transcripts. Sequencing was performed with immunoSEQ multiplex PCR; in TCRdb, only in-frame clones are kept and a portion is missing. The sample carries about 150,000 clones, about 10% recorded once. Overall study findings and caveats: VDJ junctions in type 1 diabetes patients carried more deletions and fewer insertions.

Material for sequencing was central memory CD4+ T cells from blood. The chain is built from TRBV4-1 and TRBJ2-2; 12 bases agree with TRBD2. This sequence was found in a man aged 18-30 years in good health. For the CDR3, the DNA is TGCGCCAGCAGCAAAAGCGGGCTAGCGGGGGGGCCAAACACCGGGGAGCTGTTTTTT. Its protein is CASSKSGLAGGPNTGELFF.